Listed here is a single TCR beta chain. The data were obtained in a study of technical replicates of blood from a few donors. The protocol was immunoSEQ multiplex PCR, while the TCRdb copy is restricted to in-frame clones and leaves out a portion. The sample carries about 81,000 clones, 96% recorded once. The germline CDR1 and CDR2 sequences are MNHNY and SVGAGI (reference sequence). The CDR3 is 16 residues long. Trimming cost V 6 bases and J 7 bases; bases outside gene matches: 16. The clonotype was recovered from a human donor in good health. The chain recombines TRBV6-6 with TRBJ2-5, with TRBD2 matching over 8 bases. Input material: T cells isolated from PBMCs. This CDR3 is CASSHLLAGGRGTQYF. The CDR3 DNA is TGTGCCAGCAGCCACCTCCTGGCGGGGGGCCGGGGGACCCAGTACTTC.